These 15 T cell receptor beta chains share one sample of origin, sequenced in a study of T cell responses to AZD1222 COVID-19 vaccine. The repertoire was sequenced with immunoSEQ multiplex PCR; TCRdb's copy has only in-frame clones and lacks some. The profile shows 150,000 to 200,000 clones, roughly 92% of them singletons. The material sequenced was peripheral blood, taken 28 days after the second AZD1222 dose. The receptors shown here come from an adult who received the AZD1222 COVID-19 vaccine.

This clone has just a few counts. J is TRBJ1-2 and V is TRBV21-1; no DNA check was done on the table's D call, TRBD1. TRBV21-1 is a known pseudogene. The length of the CDR3 is 15 residues. This CDR3 reads CASSRRQGPVYGYTF. The CDR3 DNA is TGTGCCAGCAGCAGAAGACAGGGGCCTGTCTATGGCTACACCTTC.

The rearrangement joins TRBV4-2 to TRBJ2-1; perhaps TRBD1 as D (6 bases). Trimming shortened V by 8 bases and J by 9 bases, and 17 bases separated the two germline ends. From germline, CDR1 is LGHNA and CDR2 YNFKEQ. This CDR3 is built from 13 residues. The CDR3 sequence is CASGTAGVGEQFF. The CDR3 DNA sequence: TGTGCCAGCGGCACTGCAGGGGTGGGTGAGCAGTTCTTC.

The gene calls are TRBV6-1 and TRBJ1-5, with D possibly TRBD1 on 5 matching bases. This CDR3 is built from 13 residues. V was shortened by 11 bases and J by 11 bases, with 22 bases between the two germline ends. In germline, CDR1 is MNHNS, CDR2 SASEGT. This chain's CDR3 is CAVREAGSLAQHF. CDR3 nucleotides: TGTGCCGTCAGGGAAGCGGGTTCCCTGGCCCAGCATTTT.

This chain connects TRBV24-1 to TRBJ1-5; D possibly corresponds to TRBD1 (6 bases). The germline V gene encodes CDR1 KGHDR and CDR2 SFDVKD. Trimming stripped 5 bases from V and 9 bases from J, with 16 bases between. The CDR3 has 14 amino acids. The CDR3: CATSGSGAGRPQHF. As DNA, the CDR3 is TGTGCCACCAGTGGTTCGGGGGCGGGGAGGCCCCAGCATTTT.

The chain is built from TRBV10-2 and TRBJ1-5, with no clear D. The length of the CDR3 is 14 residues. The V end was cut by 3 bases, the J end by 1 base, with 7 bases between. CDR1 and CDR2 from the germline V gene are WSHSY and SAAADI. The CDR3 loop is CASSEYESNQPQHF. CDR3 DNA sequence: TGCGCCAGCAGTGAATATGAAAGCAATCAGCCCCAGCATTTT.

The chain uses TRBV6-5 and TRBJ2-7, with a tentative D call TRBD2 (7 bases). V lost 7 bases to trimming and J lost 5 bases, with 21 bases between them. CDR1 MNHEY and CDR2 SVGAGI come from the germline V gene. The CDR3 loop spans 15 amino acids. The CDR3 reads CASNSGGGGRDEQYF. The CDR3 nucleotides are TGTGCCAGCAATTCGGGGGGAGGGGGGCGTGACGAGCAGTACTTC.

The V gene is TRBV13, the J gene TRBJ1-1; the D is unclear. The CDR3 has 12 residues. Trimming left V 3 bases short and J 5 bases short, with 7 bases between. Germline lookup yields CDR1 PRHDT and CDR2 FYEKMQ (reference sequence). The CDR3: CASSFRGTEAFF. Written as DNA, the CDR3 is TGTGCCAGCAGCTTTCGGGGTACTGAAGCTTTCTTT. Variable domain in full (rest from reference TRBV13 and TRBJ1-1): AAGVIQSPRHLIKEKRETATLKCYPIPRHDTVYWYQQGPGQDPQFLISFYEKMQSDKGSIPDRFSAQQFSDYHSELNMSSLELGDSALYFCASSFRGTEAFFGQGTRLTVV.

This clone came up a few times. The genes are TRBV3-1 (or the pseudogene TRBV3-2) and TRBJ2-2; 7 bases align to TRBD1. The CDR3 runs to 14 residues. Germline lookup yields CDR1 LGHDT and CDR2 YNNKEL (reference sequence). Trimming at V came to 3 bases and at J to 4 bases, leaving 2 bases not matched to a gene. As DNA, the CDR3 is TGTGCCAGCAGCCACAGGGGGTCCACCGGGGAGCTGTTTTTT. Protein: CASSHRGSTGELFF.

V and J are TRBV11-2 and TRBJ1-2; TRBD1 matches 11 bases. The V gene's germline CDR1 is SGHAT and CDR2 FQNNGV. The CDR3 consists of 14 residues. V was clipped by 3 bases and J by 6 bases; unmatched bases: 3. CDR3 coding DNA: TGTGCCAGCAGCTTCGCGGGACAGGGGGATGGCTACACCTTC. It is translated as CASSFAGQGDGYTF.

The chain links TRBV18 to TRBJ1-1; D possibly corresponds to TRBD1 (5 bases). This CDR3 is 14 amino acids long. Deletions cut 3 bases from V and 5 bases from J, with 13 bases between. CDR1 is KGHSH, CDR2 LQKENI, per germline. The CDR3 here is CASSPREEGTEAFF. CDR3 nucleotide sequence: TGTGCCAGCTCACCCAGAGAGGAGGGGACTGAAGCTTTCTTT.

This chain links TRBV28 with TRBJ2-5, with D unclear. The V gene's germline CDR1 is MDHEN and CDR2 SYDVKM. The CDR3 sequence is 15 residues long. Trimming pared 7 bases from V and 2 bases from J, leaving 17 bases between. Written as DNA, the CDR3 is TGTGCCAGCAATCACGACCCACTGGAACAAGAGACCCAGTACTTC. It translates to CASNHDPLEQETQYF.

The chain carries TRBV3-1 (or the pseudogene TRBV3-2) and TRBJ1-1; D possibly corresponds to TRBD1 (5 bases). With 3 bases removed from V and 1 base from J, the gap between germline ends came to 12 bases. Germline CDR1 LGHDT, CDR2 YNNKEL (reference sequence). The CDR3 contains 15 residues. CDR3 residues: CASSHGTEGNTEAFF. As DNA, the CDR3 is TGTGCCAGCAGCCACGGGACGGAAGGGAACACTGAAGCTTTCTTT.

V and J are TRBV9 and TRBJ1-6; D is unclear. V was pared by 3 bases and J by 7 bases, with 14 bases between. CDR3 length: 15 residues. Germline V lookup: CDR1 SGDLS, CDR2 YYNGEE. The CDR3 DNA sequence: TGTGCCAGCAGCGCCACCGACGGGCCCAATTCACCCCTCCACTTT. Protein product: CASSATDGPNSPLHF.

CDR3 region: CASSQVISGGAQRRNNEQFF. CDR3 nucleotide sequence: TGCGCCAGCAGCCAAGTCATTAGCGGGGGGGCCCAGCGGAGGAACAATGAGCAGTTCTTC. The gene calls are TRBV4-3 and TRBJ2-1; 11 bases agree with TRBD2. After removal of 1 base from V and 5 bases from J, the junction contained 16 bases not matched to a gene. The CDR3 is 20 residues long. CDR1 is LGHNA and CDR2 is YSLEER in the germline V gene.

V usage is TRBV27 and J usage is TRBJ1-1, with D maybe TRBD1 (5 bases). CDR1 is MNHEY and CDR2 is SMNVEV in the germline V gene (reference sequence). The CDR3 length is 14 residues. V lost 1 base and J 6 bases, leaving 12 bases between the germline ends. Here the CDR3 DNA reads TGTGCCAGCAGTTTATGGGGGATAGGCGCTGAAGCTTTCTTT. This gives the protein CASSLWGIGAEAFF.